One sample yielded the 26 T cell receptor beta chains listed below, sequenced in a study of blood T cell repertoires in COVID-19. Measured with immunoSEQ multiplex PCR; TCRdb has only the in-frame clones, and not every one. This table holds tens of thousands of clones, more than 80% found once. The sequencing input was peripheral blood. The receptor set was obtained from a woman aged 80 or over with active COVID-19.

This clone was detected only once. As DNA, the CDR3 is TGCGCCAGCAGTCACCATGCGGGGATAGCGGGGGGGCCCACCTACGAGCAGTACGTC. Protein product: CASSHHAGIAGGPTYEQYV. The chain employs TRBV23-1 and TRBJ2-7; 11 bases agree with TRBD2. TRBV23-1 is identified as an open reading frame with a role that is uncertain. Trimming at V came to 3 bases and at J to 2 bases, leaving 15 bases not matched to a gene. This CDR3 has 19 amino acids.

CDR3 DNA sequence: TGTGCCAGCACCTCCAAGGACAGGCCCTACGAGCAGTACTTC. Its translation is CASTSKDRPYEQYF. The rearrangement links TRBV5-4 to TRBJ2-7, with 7 bases fitting TRBD1. The CDR3 runs 14 residues. V gave up 6 bases and J gave up 2 bases; unmatched junction bases: 8. The germline CDR1 and CDR2 sequences are SGHNT and YYREEE (reference sequence). The full variable domain, completed using reference TRBV5-4 and TRBJ2-7, is ETGVTQSPTHLIKTRGQQVTLRCSSQSGHNTVSWYQQALGQGPQFIFQYYREEENGRGNFPPRFSGLQFPNYSSELNVNALELDDSALYLCASTSKDRPYEQYFGPGTRLTVT.

The CDR3 bases are TGTGCCAGCACCCCCAAGTCTTGGGACTACCGCGCAGATACGCAGTATTTT. Translating gives CASTPKSWDYRADTQYF. This sequence joins TRBV3-1 (or the pseudogene TRBV3-2) and TRBJ2-3, with 7 nucleotides matching TRBD2. The CDR3 runs 17 residues. In germline, CDR1 is LGHDT, CDR2 YNNKEL (reference sequence). V trimming: 7 bases; J trimming: 4 bases; junction bases outside the gene matches: 17.

The chain recombines TRBV6-4 with TRBJ1-2; 10 nucleotides match TRBD1. V was pared by 3 bases and J by 8 bases, with 9 bases of the junction left unmatched. The CDR3 is 15 amino acids. Germline CDR1 reads MRHNA; CDR2 reads SNTAGT. The CDR3 nucleotides read TGTGCCAGCAGTGAACACATGACAGGGGGCGCGGGCTACACCTTC. Translation: CASSEHMTGGAGYTF.

J is TRBJ1-5 and V is TRBV7-8, with 10 bases lining up with TRBD1. The CDR3 spans 17 residues. Losses at the gene ends were 5 bases for V and 2 bases for J; bases not matched to a gene: 9. Germline V gene sequence: CDR1 SGHVS, CDR2 FQNEAQ. CDR3 loop: CASSQDRGGFGNQPQHF. For the CDR3, the DNA is TGTGCCAGCAGCCAGGACAGGGGGGGATTCGGCAATCAGCCCCAGCATTTT.

This chain joins TRBV10-1 and TRBJ1-1; 9 bases map to TRBD1. J gave up 5 bases and V 10 bases, and 11 bases lay outside the gene matches. Germline CDR1 is WNHNN and CDR2 is SYGVQD (reference sequence). CDR3 length equals 14 residues. The CDR3 DNA sequence: TGCGCCACCCTCACAGGGGGCAGGGGAACTGAAGCTTTCTTT. Its protein product is CATLTGGRGTEAFF.

The gene calls are TRBV28 and TRBJ2-3; 9 nucleotides match TRBD2. V lost 5 bases to trimming and J lost 2 bases; unmatched junction nucleotides: 5. The CDR3 is made up of 15 amino acids. Looked up from germline, CDR1 is MDHEN and CDR2 is SYDVKM. The CDR3 reads CASSLRTSVTDTQYF. DNA of the CDR3: TGTGCCAGCAGTCTCAGGACTAGCGTCACAGATACGCAGTATTTT. Using reference TRBV28 and TRBJ2-3 for the parts outside the CDR3, the full variable domain is DVKVTQSSRYLVKRTGEKVFLECVQDMDHENMFWYRQDPGLGLRLIYFSYDVKMKEKGDIPEGYSVSREKKERFSLILESASTNQTSMYLCASSLRTSVTDTQYFGPGTRLTVL.

The chain has TRBV18 and TRBJ2-7, with 7 nucleotides matching TRBD2. Germline V CDR1 and CDR2: KGHSH, LQKENI. This CDR3 comprises 11 residues. Unmatched junction bases numbered 5, after V lost 6 bases and J lost 9 bases. DNA of the CDR3: TGTGCCAGCTCGTCGGGGGGTTGGCAGTACGTC. As protein: CASSSGGWQYV.

The rearrangement uses TRBV19 and TRBJ2-7, with 12 bases matching TRBD1. The CDR3 consists of 15 residues. The J segment lost 3 bases and the V segment lost 6 bases, leaving 6 bases of the junction unmatched. In germline, CDR1 is LNHDA, CDR2 SQIVND (reference sequence). The CDR3 bases are TGTGCCAGTAGCCTCGGGACAGGGGGCAGCTACGAGCAGTACTTC. It codes for CASSLGTGGSYEQYF.

This rearrangement joins TRBV3-1 (or the pseudogene TRBV3-2) to TRBJ2-3, with D uncertain. Germline V gene sequence: CDR1 LGHDT, CDR2 YNNKEL (reference sequence). The CDR3 runs to 14 residues. Between the trimmed V and J ends, which lost 2 bases and 3 bases, there was a span of 9 bases. In DNA form, the CDR3 reads TGTGCCAGCAGCCAAATGCAGACAACAGATACGCAGTATTTT. This gives the protein CASSQMQTTDTQYF.

The chain combines TRBV5-1 with TRBJ2-5, with D maybe TRBD2 (6 bases). This CDR3 is built from 19 residues. Germline V gives CDR1 SGHRS, CDR2 YFSETQ. Trimming removed 3 bases at V and 5 bases at J, with 29 bases between. The CDR3 reads CASSSRTHGLTGSAETQYF. The CDR3 region has the DNA TGCGCCAGCAGCTCCCGGACCCACGGACTAACAGGTTCAGCGGAGACCCAGTACTTC.

The chain is built from TRBV30 and TRBJ1-5; 7 nucleotides line up with TRBD1. CDR1 and CDR2 from the germline V gene are GTSNPN and SVGIG (reference sequence). V was clipped by 3 bases and J by 4 bases; unmatched bases: 6. This CDR3 region has 14 residues. CDR3 in amino acids: CAWRQTGPNQPQHF. CDR3 nucleotides: TGTGCCTGGAGGCAGACAGGGCCTAATCAGCCCCAGCATTTT.

By share, this clone ranks as hyperexpanded. The chain employs TRBV7-8 and TRBJ2-7; a weak D match, TRBD1 (8 bases). Trimming shortened V by 4 bases and J by 3 bases, and 16 bases separated the two germline ends. The germline V gene encodes CDR1 SGHVS and CDR2 FQNEAQ. The CDR3 spans 15 residues. This CDR3 reads CASSSLQGGSYEQYF. For the CDR3, the DNA is TGTGCCAGCAGCTCGTTACAGGGGGGGAGCTACGAGCAGTACTTC. The entire variable domain, with the rest obtained from reference TRBV7-8 and TRBJ2-7, is as follows: GAGVSQSPRYKVAKRGQDVALRCDPISGHVSLFWYQQALGQGPEFLTYFQNEAQLDKSGLPSDRFFAERPEGSVSTLKIQRTQQEDSAVYLCASSSLQGGSYEQYFGPGTRLTVT.

This rearrangement joins TRBV5-1 to TRBJ2-5, with 11 bases aligning to TRBD2. V was clipped by 0 bases and J by 1 base; unmatched bases: 2. The CDR3 spans 16 residues. Germline CDR1 SGHRS, CDR2 YFSETQ. The CDR3 loop reads CASSLGLAGIQETQYF. In nucleotides, the CDR3 is TGCGCCAGCAGCTTGGGACTAGCGGGGATCCAAGAGACCCAGTACTTC.

This clone occurred once. The J gene is TRBJ1-2, the V gene TRBV29-1; no clear D gene. The CDR3 length is 12 residues. Per the germline V gene, CDR1 is SQVTM and CDR2 is ANQGSEA. Trimming removed 8 bases from V and 4 bases from J, with 14 bases in between. CDR3: CSLYGEVYGYTF. The CDR3 DNA follows: TGCAGCCTTTACGGGGAAGTCTATGGCTACACCTTC.

This chain links TRBV5-4 with TRBJ1-5; tentatively, D is TRBD1 (5 bases). The V gene's germline CDR1 is SGHNT and CDR2 YYREEE (reference sequence). This CDR3 contains 13 residues. V lost 0 bases, J lost 6 bases, and 7 bases lay in between. The CDR3 nucleotides read TGTGCCAGCAGCTTGGGCGGGGCTCAGCCCCAGCATTTT. Its translation: CASSLGGAQPQHF.

The CDR3 spells CASSLGLAGENTDTQYF. CDR3 in DNA: TGTGCCAGCAGCCTGGGACTAGCGGGAGAAAACACAGATACGCAGTATTTT. The chain uses TRBV5-4 and TRBJ2-3, with 14 bases lining up with TRBD2. Trimming removed 4 bases from V and 2 bases from J; junction bases left unmatched: 6. This CDR3 contains 17 residues. Germline V CDR1 and CDR2: SGHNT, YYREEE (reference sequence).

The V call is TRBV12-5, the J call TRBJ2-1; tentative D call: TRBD2 (6 bases). The CDR3 is 18 amino acids. Per germline, CDR1 LGHNT and CDR2 FRNRAP. Trimming cost V 7 bases and J 6 bases, with 28 bases left between them. The CDR3 region is CASAPLGGRGRRGNEQFF. CDR3 sequence (DNA): TGTGCTAGTGCTCCACTCGGGGGACGGGGGAGACGGGGCAATGAGCAGTTCTTC.

The gene calls are TRBV2 and TRBJ2-3, with 10 bases matching TRBD1. CDR3 length equals 19 residues. CDR1 and CDR2 (germline): SNHLY, FYNNEI. Trimming removed 1 base from V and 4 bases from J; junction bases left unmatched: 14. CDR3 nucleotides: TGTGCCAGCAGTGAAGGAGGGGGACAGGGGCCATTGTGGTCAGATACGCAGTATTTT. Its protein product is CASSEGGGQGPLWSDTQYF.

The chain has TRBV9 and TRBJ1-6; 7 nucleotides align to TRBD1. V was pared by 3 bases and J by 9 bases, with 6 bases of the junction left unmatched. CDR3 size: 14 residues. Germline V lookup: CDR1 SGDLS, CDR2 YYNGEE. The CDR3: CASSAPGGFSPLHF. CDR3 nucleotides: TGTGCCAGCAGCGCCCCAGGGGGATTTTCACCCCTCCACTTT. Full variable domain (remainder filled in from reference TRBV9 and TRBJ1-6): DSGVTQTPKHLITATGQRVTLRCSPRSGDLSVYWYQQSLDQGLQFLIQYYNGEERAKGNILERFSAQQFPDLHSELNLSSLELGDSALYFCASSAPGGFSPLHFGNGTRLTVT.

The chain joins TRBV28 to TRBJ1-3, with unresolved D. The CDR3 runs to 14 residues. The germline V gene encodes CDR1 MDHEN and CDR2 SYDVKM. The V end was cut by 5 bases, the J end by 4 bases, with 12 bases between. The CDR3 region is CASSPRSMGNTIYF. In DNA, the CDR3 is TGTGCCAGCAGTCCCCGGAGCATGGGAAACACCATATATTTT.

The rearrangement joins TRBV5-4 to TRBJ1-2, with unresolved D. The CDR3 consists of 16 residues. Germline V lookup: CDR1 SGHNT, CDR2 YYREEE (reference sequence). V lost 2 bases and J 7 bases, leaving 21 bases between the germline ends. The CDR3 nucleotides are TGTGCCAGCAGCTTCAAGCGACCGGTCCAATATTTTGGCTACACCTTC. The encoded protein is CASSFKRPVQYFGYTF.

This rearrangement joins TRBV10-3 to TRBJ2-7, with TRBD1 identical over 10 bases. CDR3 length: 14 residues. The V and J ends lost 6 bases and 4 bases, in that order; junction bases with no gene match: 6. Germline loops: CDR1 ENHRY, CDR2 SYGVKD. In DNA, the CDR3 is TGTGCCATCAGGGACCCGGGACAGGGGTACGAGCAGTACTTC. Translating gives CAIRDPGQGYEQYF.

The rearrangement uses TRBV20-1 and TRBJ1-1, with D unresolved. Germline V gene sequence: CDR1 DFQATT, CDR2 SNEGSKA (reference sequence). There are 14 residues in the CDR3. Trimming took 3 bases from V and 3 from J, leaving 14 bases between them. The CDR3 nucleotides are TGCAGTGCTAGTGGTGCAGGAAGGTACACTGAAGCTTTCTTT. Translation gives CSASGAGRYTEAFF.

This chain uses TRBV19 with TRBJ2-5; D perhaps matches TRBD1 (5 bases). The length of the CDR3 is 13 residues. The V gene's germline CDR1 is LNHDA and CDR2 SQIVND (reference sequence). Trimming took 3 bases from V and 1 from J, leaving 6 bases between them. This CDR3 is CASSIRVQETQYF. The CDR3 coding sequence is TGTGCCAGTAGTATCAGGGTCCAAGAGACCCAGTACTTC. Based on the CDR3 plus reference TRBV19 and TRBJ2-5, the full variable domain is DGGITQSPKYLFRKEGQNVTLSCEQNLNHDAMYWYRQDPGQGLRLIYYSQIVNDFQKGDIAEGYSVSREKKESFPLTVTSAQKNPTAFYLCASSIRVQETQYFGPGTRLLVL.

The chain employs TRBV9 and TRBJ2-3, with 9 bases lining up with TRBD2. Germline CDR1 is SGDLS and CDR2 is YYNGEE. The trim removed 0 bases at V and 1 base at J, leaving 3 bases unmatched. The CDR3 loop spans 16 amino acids. The CDR3 DNA reads as TGTGCCAGCAGCGTAGAATTAGCGGGGGGCACAGATACGCAGTATTTT. Its translation: CASSVELAGGTDTQYF.